This is a list of T cell receptor beta chains from one sample in a study of OX40 agonist ivuxolimab in advanced cancers. Clones were read by immunoSEQ multiplex PCR, and TCRdb kept only the in-frame ones, dropping some. The sample contains tens of thousands of clones, 88% of which appear only once. The specimen was CD4+ or CD8+ T cells sorted from blood, collected in a trial of the OX40 agonist ivuxolimab. The receptor set was obtained from an adult with an advanced solid tumor such as melanoma, head and neck, liver or kidney cancer. The conserved cysteine and the conserved F or W are not part of the CDR3 here. The order of the fields is CDR3 protein, V gene, J gene, CDR3 length, clone size. Rows may omit the clone size; those that give it use once, few, many or a size class.

ASRGTSQPPGELF,TRBV6-6,TRBJ2-2,13,.
ASSIIHHNEQF,TRBV19,TRBJ2-1,11,.
SVEVAGELF,TRBV29-1,TRBJ2-2,9,.
AVRDRYYEQY,TRBV6-5,TRBJ2-7,10,.
SVEGAARDNEQF,TRBV29-1,TRBJ2-1,12,.
ASSTVQIPNEKLF,TRBV19,TRBJ1-4,13,.
AWSSGGRAPETQY,TRBV30,TRBJ2-5,13,.
SVREDSSVTYKETQY,TRBV29-1,TRBJ2-5,15,.
ASSQVSTYNEQF,TRBV4-1,TRBJ2-1,12,.
ASSLGQGSTEAF,TRBV13,TRBJ1-1,12,.
ASTPLGAGAYNEQF,TRBV19,TRBJ2-1,14,.
ASSVGNTGELF,TRBV9,TRBJ2-2,11,.
ASSPAAGASTDTQY,TRBV28,TRBJ2-3,14,.
ASSQSKDRYEQY,TRBV4-1,TRBJ2-7,12,.
ASSGTAPYEQY,TRBV9,TRBJ2-7,11,.
ASSSTDTQY,TRBV27,TRBJ2-3,9,.
ATKREVDYNEQF,TRBV4-1,TRBJ2-1,12,.
ASSVYPGQATYEQY,TRBV7-3,TRBJ2-7,14,.
ASSQIGIQETQY,TRBV4-1,TRBJ2-5,12,.
ASSLGSGATYEQY,TRBV5-6,TRBJ2-7,13,.
ASSLWGARTEAF,TRBV5-1,TRBJ1-1,12,.
ASSLGGNLGEGYT,TRBV11-1,TRBJ1-2,13,.
ASSLAGSGSSYNEQF,TRBV5-1,TRBJ2-1,15,.
ASSKGTGQFNEQY,TRBV27,TRBJ2-7,13,once
ASSSRLRGAGEQY,TRBV5-6,TRBJ2-7,13,.
ASSQPVGQQETQY,TRBV4-1,TRBJ2-5,13,.